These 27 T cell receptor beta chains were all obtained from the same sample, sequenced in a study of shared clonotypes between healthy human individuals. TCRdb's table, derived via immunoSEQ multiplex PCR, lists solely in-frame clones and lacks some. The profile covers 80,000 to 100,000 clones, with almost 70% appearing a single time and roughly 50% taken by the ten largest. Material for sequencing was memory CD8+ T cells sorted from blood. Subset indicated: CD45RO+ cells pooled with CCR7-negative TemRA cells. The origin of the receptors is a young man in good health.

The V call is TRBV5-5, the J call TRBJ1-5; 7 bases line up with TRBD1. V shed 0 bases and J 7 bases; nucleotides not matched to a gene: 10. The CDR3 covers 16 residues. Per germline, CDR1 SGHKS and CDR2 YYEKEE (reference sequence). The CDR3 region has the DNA TGTGCCAGCAGCTTGGAATCCAGGGGGACGCAGCAGCCCCAGCATTTT. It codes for CASSLESRGTQQPQHF.

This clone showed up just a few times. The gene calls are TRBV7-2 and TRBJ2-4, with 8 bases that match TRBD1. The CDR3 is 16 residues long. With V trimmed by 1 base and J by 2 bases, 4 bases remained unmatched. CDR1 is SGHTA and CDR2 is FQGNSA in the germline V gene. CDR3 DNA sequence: TGTGCCAGCAGCTTAGTCAGGACAGGGACCAAAAACATTCAGTACTTC. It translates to CASSLVRTGTKNIQYF.

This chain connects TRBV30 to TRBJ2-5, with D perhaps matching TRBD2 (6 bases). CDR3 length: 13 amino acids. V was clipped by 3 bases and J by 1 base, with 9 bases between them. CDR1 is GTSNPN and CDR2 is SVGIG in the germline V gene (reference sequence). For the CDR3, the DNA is TGTGCCTGGAGCTACGGGAGCCAAGAGACCCAGTACTTC. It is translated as CAWSYGSQETQYF.

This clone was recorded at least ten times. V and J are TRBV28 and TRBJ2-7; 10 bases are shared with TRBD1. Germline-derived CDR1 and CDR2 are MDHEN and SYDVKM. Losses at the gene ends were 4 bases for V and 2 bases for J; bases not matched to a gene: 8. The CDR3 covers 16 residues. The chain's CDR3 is CASSYTDRGHPYEQYF. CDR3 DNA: TGTGCCAGCAGTTATACCGACAGGGGGCACCCCTACGAGCAGTACTTC.

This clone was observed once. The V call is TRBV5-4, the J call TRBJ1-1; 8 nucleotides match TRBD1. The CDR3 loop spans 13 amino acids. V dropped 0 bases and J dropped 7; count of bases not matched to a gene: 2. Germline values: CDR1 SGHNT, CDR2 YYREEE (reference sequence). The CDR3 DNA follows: TGTGCCAGCAGCTTGGCAGGGGGCTTTGAAGCTTTCTTT. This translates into CASSLAGGFEAFF. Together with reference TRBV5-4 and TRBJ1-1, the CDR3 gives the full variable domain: ETGVTQSPTHLIKTRGQQVTLRCSSQSGHNTVSWYQQALGQGPQFIFQYYREEENGRGNFPPRFSGLQFPNYSSELNVNALELDDSALYLCASSLAGGFEAFFGQGTRLTVV.

The CDR3: CASSYSSGFQYGYTF. The CDR3 nucleotides read TGTGCCAGCAGTTACTCCTCAGGGTTTCAATATGGCTACACCTTC. The gene calls are TRBV6-5 and TRBJ1-2; D is perhaps TRBD1 (5 bases). Trimming left V 0 bases short and J 5 bases short, with 13 bases between. The germline V gene encodes CDR1 MNHEY and CDR2 SVGAGI. The CDR3 length is 15 residues.

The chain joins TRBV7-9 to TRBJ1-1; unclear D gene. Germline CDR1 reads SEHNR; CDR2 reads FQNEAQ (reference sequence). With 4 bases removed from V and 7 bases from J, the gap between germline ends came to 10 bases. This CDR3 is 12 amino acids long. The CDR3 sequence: CASSSRRNEAFF. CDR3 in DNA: TGTGCCAGCAGCTCTAGGCGTAATGAAGCTTTCTTT.

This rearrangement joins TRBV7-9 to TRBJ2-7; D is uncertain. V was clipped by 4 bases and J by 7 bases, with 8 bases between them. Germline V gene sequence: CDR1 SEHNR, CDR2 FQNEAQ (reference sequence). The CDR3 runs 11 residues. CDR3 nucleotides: TGTGCCAGCAGCTCCAATATGGAGCAGTACTTC. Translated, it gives CASSSNMEQYF.

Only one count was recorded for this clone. This CDR3 reads CASSPGQGLAEQYF. The CDR3 nucleotides are TGTGCCAGCAGCCCGGGACAGGGGCTAGCGGAGCAGTACTTC. The chain is built from TRBV7-9 and TRBJ2-7; 10 bases map to TRBD1. CDR3 length equals 14 residues. Germline CDR1 is SEHNR and CDR2 is FQNEAQ (reference sequence). With V trimmed by 5 bases and J by 7 bases, 8 bases remained unmatched.

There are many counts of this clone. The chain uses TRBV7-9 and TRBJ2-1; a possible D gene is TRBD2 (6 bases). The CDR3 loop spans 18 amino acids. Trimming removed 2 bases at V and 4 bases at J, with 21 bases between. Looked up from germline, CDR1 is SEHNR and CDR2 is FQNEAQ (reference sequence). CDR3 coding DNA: TGTGCCAGCAGCTTATCCGCTCTGGCGGGATGGTCGTACAATGAGCAGTTCTTC. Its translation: CASSLSALAGWSYNEQFF.

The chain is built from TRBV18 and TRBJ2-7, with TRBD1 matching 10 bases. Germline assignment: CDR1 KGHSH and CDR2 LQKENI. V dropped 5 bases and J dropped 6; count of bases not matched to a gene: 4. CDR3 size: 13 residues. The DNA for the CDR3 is TGTGCCAGCTCAAAAGACAGGGGGCGCGAGCAGTACTTC. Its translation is CASSKDRGREQYF.

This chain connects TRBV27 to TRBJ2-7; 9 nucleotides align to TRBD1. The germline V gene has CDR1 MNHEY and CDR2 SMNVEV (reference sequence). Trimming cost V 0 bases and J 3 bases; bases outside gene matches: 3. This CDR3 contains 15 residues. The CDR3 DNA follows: TGTGCCAGCAGTTTATCCGGACAGGGGAGCTACGAGCAGTACTTC. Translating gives CASSLSGQGSYEQYF.

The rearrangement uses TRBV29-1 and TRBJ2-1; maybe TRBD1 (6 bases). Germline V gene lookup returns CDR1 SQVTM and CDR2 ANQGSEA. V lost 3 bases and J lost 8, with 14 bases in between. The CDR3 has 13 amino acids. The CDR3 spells CSVEWSEGDEQFF. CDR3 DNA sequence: TGCAGCGTTGAGTGGTCAGAGGGGGATGAGCAGTTCTTC.

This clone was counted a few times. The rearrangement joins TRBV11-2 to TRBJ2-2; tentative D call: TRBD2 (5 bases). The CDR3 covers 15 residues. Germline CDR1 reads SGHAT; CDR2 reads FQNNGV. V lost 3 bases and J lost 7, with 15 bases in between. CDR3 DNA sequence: TGTGCCAGCAGCTTTTCCTGGACTGCGGGCGGGGAGCTGTTTTTT. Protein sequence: CASSFSWTAGGELFF.

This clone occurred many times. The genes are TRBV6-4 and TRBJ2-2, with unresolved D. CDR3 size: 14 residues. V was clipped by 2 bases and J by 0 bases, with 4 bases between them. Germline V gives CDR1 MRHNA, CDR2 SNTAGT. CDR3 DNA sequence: TGTGCCAGCAGTGACGGGGCGAACACCGGGGAGCTGTTTTTT. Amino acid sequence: CASSDGANTGELFF.

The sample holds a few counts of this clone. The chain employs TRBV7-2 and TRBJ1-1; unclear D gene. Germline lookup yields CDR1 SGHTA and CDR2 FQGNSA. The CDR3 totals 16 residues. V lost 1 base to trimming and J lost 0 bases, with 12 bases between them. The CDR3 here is CASSLGSRGLNTEAFF. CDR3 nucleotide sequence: TGTGCCAGCAGCTTAGGGAGCCGGGGTTTGAACACTGAAGCTTTCTTT.

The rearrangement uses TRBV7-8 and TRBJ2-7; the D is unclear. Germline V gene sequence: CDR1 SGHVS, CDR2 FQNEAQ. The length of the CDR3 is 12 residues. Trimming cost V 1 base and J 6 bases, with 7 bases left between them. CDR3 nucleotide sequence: TGTGCCAGCAGCTTAGGGTTTCTCGAGCAGTACTTC. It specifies CASSLGFLEQYF.

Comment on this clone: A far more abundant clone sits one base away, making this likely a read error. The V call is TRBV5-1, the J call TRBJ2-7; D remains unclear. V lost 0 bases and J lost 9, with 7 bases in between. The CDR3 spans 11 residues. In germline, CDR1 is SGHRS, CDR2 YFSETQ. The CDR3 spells CASSLGLGQYF. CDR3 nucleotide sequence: TGCGCCAGCAGCTTGGGACTGGGGCAGTACTTC.

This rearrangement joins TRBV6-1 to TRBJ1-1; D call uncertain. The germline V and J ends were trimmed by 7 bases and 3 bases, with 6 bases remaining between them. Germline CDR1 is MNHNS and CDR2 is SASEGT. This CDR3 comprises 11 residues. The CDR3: CASIAYTEAFF. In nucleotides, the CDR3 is TGTGCCAGCATCGCCTACACTGAAGCTTTCTTT.

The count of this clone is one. In nucleotides, the CDR3 is TGTGCCAGCAGCTTAGGGGGGGAAGAGACCCAGTACTTC. Residues: CASSLGGEETQYF. The rearrangement uses TRBV7-6 and TRBJ2-5; D might be TRBD2 (6 bases). Germline loops: CDR1 SGHVS, CDR2 FNYEAQ. V dropped 1 base and J dropped 3 bases, with 6 bases sitting between them. CDR3 size: 13 residues. The full variable domain, its missing parts supplied by reference TRBV7-6 and TRBJ2-5, is GAGVSQSPRYKVTKRGQDVALRCDPISGHVSLYWYRQALGQGPEFLTYFNYEAQQDKSGLPNDRFSAERPEGSISTLTIQRTEQRDSAMYRCASSLGGEETQYFGPGTRLLVL.

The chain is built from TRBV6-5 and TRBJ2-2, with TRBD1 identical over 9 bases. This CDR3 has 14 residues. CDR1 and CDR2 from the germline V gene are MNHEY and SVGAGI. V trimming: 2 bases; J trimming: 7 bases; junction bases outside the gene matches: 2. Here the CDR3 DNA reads TGTGCCAGCAGTTACGGGACAGGGAGCGGGGAGCTGTTTTTT. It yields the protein CASSYGTGSGELFF.

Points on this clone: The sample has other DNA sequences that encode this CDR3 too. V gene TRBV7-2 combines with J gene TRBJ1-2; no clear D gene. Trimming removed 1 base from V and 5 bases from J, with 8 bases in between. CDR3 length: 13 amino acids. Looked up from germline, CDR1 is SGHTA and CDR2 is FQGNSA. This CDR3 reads CASSLEPVYGYTF. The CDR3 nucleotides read TGTGCCAGCAGCTTAGAGCCTGTGTATGGCTACACCTTC.

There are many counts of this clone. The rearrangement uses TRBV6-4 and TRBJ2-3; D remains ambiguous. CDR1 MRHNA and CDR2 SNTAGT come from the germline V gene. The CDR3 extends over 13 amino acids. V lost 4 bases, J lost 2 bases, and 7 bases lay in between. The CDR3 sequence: CASSGADTDTQYF. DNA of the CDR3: TGTGCCAGCAGTGGCGCGGACACAGATACGCAGTATTTT.

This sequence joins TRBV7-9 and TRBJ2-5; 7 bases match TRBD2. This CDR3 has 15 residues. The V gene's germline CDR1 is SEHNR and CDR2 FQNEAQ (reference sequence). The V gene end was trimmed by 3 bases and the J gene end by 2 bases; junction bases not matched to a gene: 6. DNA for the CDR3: TGTGCCAGCAGCTTTAACCTAGCGGAGCAAGAGACCCAGTACTTC. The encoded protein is CASSFNLAEQETQYF.

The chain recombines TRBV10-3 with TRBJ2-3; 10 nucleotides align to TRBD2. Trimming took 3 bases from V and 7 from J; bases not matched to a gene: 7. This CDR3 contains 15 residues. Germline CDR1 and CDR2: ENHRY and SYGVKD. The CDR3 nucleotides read TGTGCCATCAGTGATGGGCTAGCGGGAGTCCATACGCAGTATTTT. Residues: CAISDGLAGVHTQYF.

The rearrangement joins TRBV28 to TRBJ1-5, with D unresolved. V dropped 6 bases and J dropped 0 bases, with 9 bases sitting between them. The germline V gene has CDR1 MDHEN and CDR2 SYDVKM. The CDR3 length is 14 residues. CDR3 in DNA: TGTGCCAGCAGGGCAGGAGTTAGCAATCAGCCCCAGCATTTT. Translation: CASRAGVSNQPQHF. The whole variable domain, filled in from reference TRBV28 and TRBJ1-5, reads DVKVTQSSRYLVKRTGEKVFLECVQDMDHENMFWYRQDPGLGLRLIYFSYDVKMKEKGDIPEGYSVSREKKERFSLILESASTNQTSMYLCASRAGVSNQPQHFGDGTRLSIL.

CDR3 in amino acids: CASSSLRRDRDQETQYF. Written as DNA, the CDR3 is TGTGCCAGCAGTTCCCTCCGCCGGGACAGGGATCAAGAGACCCAGTACTTC. This rearrangement joins TRBV28 to TRBJ2-5; TRBD1 aligns across 9 bases. This CDR3 comprises 17 residues. V dropped 4 bases and J dropped 2; count of bases not matched to a gene: 11. The germline gives CDR1 MDHEN, CDR2 SYDVKM.